The 27 T cell receptor beta chains listed next were all sequenced from one sample in a study of early T cells in non-severe SARS-CoV-2 infection. TCRdb itself ran the 5' RACE reads through MiXCR, one entry per CDR3 protein. The sample gives tens of thousands of distinct CDR3 sequences, 6.3% of which show up once; around 6.1% is in the top ten. Specimen: whole blood. Source of these receptors: an adult who was a healthcare worker with PCR-confirmed SARS-CoV-2 infection or an uninfected control (not recorded which).

The J gene is TRBJ2-2, the V gene TRBV4-1; D possibly corresponds to TRBD1 (5 bases). CDR1 and CDR2 (germline): MGHRA, YSYEKL. CDR3 size: 16 residues. The V end was cut by 5 bases, the J end by 0 bases, with 13 bases between. CDR3 sequence reads: CASSKGSLSNTGELFF. The CDR3 region has the DNA TGCGCCAGCAGCAAGGGGTCGCTATCGAACACCGGGGAGCTGTTTTTT.

The genes are TRBV6-6 and TRBJ1-1; D possibly corresponds to TRBD1 (5 bases). Trimming left V 10 bases short and J 6 bases short, with 15 bases between. Germline CDR1 and CDR2: MNHNY and SVGAGI (reference sequence). The CDR3 extends over 12 amino acids. DNA for the CDR3: TGTGCCACCCTACTGGTGGGGGCTGAAGCTTTCTTT. It encodes CATLLVGAEAFF.

This clonotype was picked up many times. The chain carries TRBV4-3 and TRBJ2-1; D gene uncertain. Germline CDR1 and CDR2: LGHNA and YSLEER. CDR3 length: 13 amino acids. Deletions cut 1 base from V and 10 bases from J, with 11 bases between. CDR3 in amino acids: CASSQVGNGEQFF. In nucleotides, the CDR3 is TGCGCCAGCAGCCAAGTAGGGAATGGGGAGCAGTTCTTC.

This clonotype was seen more than once but under ten times. The V call is TRBV21-1, the J call TRBJ1-1. TRBV21-1 is labeled a pseudogene. The CDR3 spans 13 residues. The CDR3 nucleotides are TGTGCCAGCAGTCCCAACATGAACACTGAAGCTTTCTTT. Protein: CASSPNMNTEAFF.

The chain couples TRBV19 to TRBJ2-1; D gene ambiguous. Germline CDR1 reads LNHDA; CDR2 reads SQIVND (reference sequence). The CDR3 totals 12 residues. Trimming removed 4 bases at V and 8 bases at J, with 9 bases between. CDR3 bases: TGTGCCAGTAGTAAACTGTCGGATGAGCAGTTCTTC. This encodes CASSKLSDEQFF.

This clonotype has ten or more counts. The gene calls are TRBV7-2 and TRBJ2-7; 7 positions agree with TRBD2. Germline CDR1 reads SGHTA; CDR2 reads FQGNSA. The CDR3 spans 16 residues. J was trimmed by 7 bases and V by 4 bases; bases with no gene match: 16. The CDR3 loop is CASSSSAPRLAQEQYF. The CDR3, as DNA: TGTGCCAGCAGCTCCTCCGCTCCCCGACTAGCCCAAGAGCAGTACTTC.

This clonotype came up a few times. The chain links TRBV7-9 to TRBJ2-1; D gene uncertain. V was pared by 4 bases and J by 5 bases, with 12 bases between. The CDR3 loop spans 14 amino acids. The V gene's germline CDR1 is SEHNR and CDR2 FQNEAQ (reference sequence). The CDR3 DNA reads TGTGCCAGCAGCTGGGTGCAGCGAAACAATGAGCAGTTCTTC. Amino acid sequence: CASSWVQRNNEQFF.

This clonotype has at least ten counts. The chain couples TRBV13 to TRBJ2-7; TRBD2 is a possible D gene (5 bases). Trimming cost V 4 bases and J 3 bases, with 25 bases left between them. In germline, CDR1 is PRHDT, CDR2 FYEKMQ (reference sequence). The CDR3 consists of 18 residues. The chain's CDR3 is CASSSLVGIGRTSYEQYF. The CDR3 region has the DNA TGTGCCAGCAGCTCACTAGTTGGAATAGGACGGACCAGCTACGAGCAGTACTTC.

The chain employs TRBV7-9 and TRBJ1-1; the D gene is possibly TRBD1 (6 bases). The CDR3 has 13 residues. The V gene lost 10 bases and the J gene lost 3 bases, with 15 bases spanning the gap. The germline CDR1 and CDR2 sequences are SEHNR and FQNEAQ (reference sequence). The CDR3 here is CATPQGLDTEAFF. DNA of the CDR3: TGTGCCACCCCCCAGGGGTTGGACACTGAAGCTTTCTTT.

The chain has TRBV14 and TRBJ2-7; D is perhaps TRBD1 (6 bases). V lost 3 bases and J lost 2, with 8 bases in between. Germline CDR1 is SGHDN and CDR2 is FVKESK. The CDR3 spans 13 residues. The chain's CDR3 is CASSQDSPYEQYF. CDR3 sequence (DNA): TGTGCCAGCAGCCAGGACAGTCCCTACGAGCAGTACTTC. Looking up the rest from reference TRBV14 and TRBJ2-7 gives the full variable domain: EAGVTQFPSHSVIEKGQTVTLRCDPISGHDNLYWYRRVMGKEIKFLLHFVKESKQDESGMPNNRFLAERTGGTYSTLKVQPAELEDSGVYFCASSQDSPYEQYFGPGTRLTVT.

CDR3 protein: CASASGSTDTQYF. CDR3 DNA sequence: TGTGCCAGCGCTAGCGGAAGTACAGATACGCAGTATTTT. The rearrangement joins TRBV6-4 to TRBJ2-3, with TRBD2 identical over 7 bases. The CDR3 loop spans 13 amino acids. The V segment lost 8 bases and the J segment 3 bases; nucleotides outside the gene matches: 5. Germline CDR1 is MRHNA and CDR2 is SNTAGT.

This clonotype has ten or more counts. This chain connects TRBV11-2 to TRBJ1-1; D is unclear. Trimming took off 0 bases at V and 2 bases at J, with 10 bases between the two ends. Germline loops: CDR1 SGHAT, CDR2 FQNNGV. The CDR3 runs to 15 residues. CDR3 coding DNA: TGTGCCAGCAGCTTAGACGATAGGCCTAACACTGAAGCTTTCTTT. As protein: CASSLDDRPNTEAFF. Combining the CDR3 with reference TRBV11-2 and TRBJ1-1 gives the whole variable domain EAGVAQSPRYKIIEKRQSVAFWCNPISGHATLYWYQQILGQGPKLLIQFQNNGVVDDSQLPKDRFSAERLKGVDSTLKIQPAKLEDSAVYLCASSLDDRPNTEAFFGQGTRLTVV.

In this sample, this clonotype turned up a few times. At one end, the junction sequence differs from germline, possibly due to a read error. V and J are TRBV7-7 and TRBJ2-1; 8 bases align to TRBD2. Germline values: CDR1 SSHAT, CDR2 FNYEAQ (reference sequence). CDR3 length equals 16 residues. The CDR3 DNA follows: TGTGCCAGCAGCCAAACCGGGACTAGTCTTTTCGATGAGCAGCTCTTC. This sequence encodes CASSQTGTSLFDEQLF.

This clonotype has a count of ten or more. The chain recombines TRBV20-1 with TRBJ2-3; no clear D. CDR1 is DFQATT and CDR2 is SNEGSKA in the germline V gene (reference sequence). V was shortened by 0 bases and J by 5 bases, with 9 bases between the two germline ends. There are 13 residues in the CDR3. The CDR3 DNA reads as TGCAGTGCTAGAGAGCAGGCGATAGATACGCAGTATTTT. Translation: CSAREQAIDTQYF.

This clonotype has ten or more counts. The chain couples TRBV4-1 to TRBJ1-4; possible D gene TRBD1, 5 bases. Germline loops: CDR1 MGHRA, CDR2 YSYEKL. CDR3 length equals 13 residues. V dropped 3 bases and J dropped 4 bases, with 6 bases sitting between them. The CDR3 reads CASSHRDNEKLFF. The DNA for the CDR3 is TGCGCCAGCAGCCACAGGGATAATGAAAAACTGTTTTTT.

This chain links TRBV6-2 or TRBV6-3 with TRBJ2-7; TRBD2 matches at 11 bases. Per the germline V gene, CDR1 is MNHEY and CDR2 is SVGEGT. This CDR3 spans 14 amino acids. V shed 5 bases and J 5 bases; nucleotides not matched to a gene: 5. The CDR3 DNA is TGTGCCAGCAGTCCTAGCGGGAGGTCCAACGAGCAGTACTTC. Protein sequence: CASSPSGRSNEQYF.

Comments on this clonotype: A much larger clonotype is one base distant, so this may be a read error. The chain carries TRBV28 and TRBJ2-3, with D unclear. V dropped 9 bases and J dropped 4 bases, with 17 bases sitting between them. From germline, CDR1 is MDHEN and CDR2 SYDVKM. There are 14 residues in the CDR3. As DNA, the CDR3 is TGTGCCAGTCAAGCGATGGCATTCTCAGATACGCAGTATTTT. Its translation: CASQAMAFSDTQYF. The full variable domain, its missing parts supplied by reference TRBV28 and TRBJ2-3, is DVKVTQSSRYLVKRTGEKVFLECVQDMDHENMFWYRQDPGLGLRLIYFSYDVKMKEKGDIPEGYSVSREKKERFSLILESASTNQTSMYLCASQAMAFSDTQYFGPGTRLTVL.

This clonotype was counted many times. Its ends do not fully match the called genes, so a read error is possible. The chain employs TRBV12-3 or TRBV12-4 and TRBJ2-1; 8 positions match TRBD2. The CDR3 contains 12 residues. This chain's CDR3 is CASSPGGGVWVF. CDR3 nucleotides: TGTGCCAGCAGTCCCGGGGGGGGAGTTTGGGTCTTC.

This clonotype has a count of ten or more. CDR3 loop: CASSLATEAFF. The CDR3 DNA is TGTGCCAGCAGCTTAGCCACTGAAGCTTTCTTT. The chain is built from TRBV7-2 and TRBJ1-1; D gene uncertain. Trimming took 0 bases from V and 4 from J, leaving 0 bases between them. This CDR3 is built from 11 residues. The germline V gene encodes CDR1 SGHTA and CDR2 FQGNSA.

This clonotype has at least ten counts. The chain has TRBV14 and TRBJ2-7; no clear D. Trimming took 0 bases from V and 2 from J, leaving 17 bases between them. From germline, CDR1 is SGHDN and CDR2 FVKESK. The length of the CDR3 is 17 residues. The CDR3 sequence is CASSQEKGWESTYEQYF. The CDR3 bases are TGTGCCAGCAGCCAAGAAAAAGGCTGGGAATCTACCTACGAGCAGTACTTC. Full variable domain (rest looked up from reference TRBV14 and TRBJ2-7): EAGVTQFPSHSVIEKGQTVTLRCDPISGHDNLYWYRRVMGKEIKFLLHFVKESKQDESGMPNNRFLAERTGGTYSTLKVQPAELEDSGVYFCASSQEKGWESTYEQYFGPGTRLTVT.

This clonotype showed up just a few times. The V and J genes are TRBV28 and TRBJ2-3; 9 nucleotides line up with TRBD2. CDR3 length: 19 amino acids. After removal of 1 base from V and 4 bases from J, the junction contained 15 bases not matched to a gene. Germline CDR1 and CDR2: MDHEN and SYDVKM. CDR3 DNA: TGTGCCAGCAGTTTATTACCCGGTGCAGTGCGGGAGGGCCCAGATACGCAGTATTTT. The encoded protein is CASSLLPGAVREGPDTQYF.

The sample holds a few counts of this clonotype. This chain connects TRBV10-3 to TRBJ2-1; perhaps TRBD2 as D (6 bases). Trimming pared 3 bases from V and 1 base from J, leaving 7 bases between. Germline loops: CDR1 ENHRY, CDR2 SYGVKD. The CDR3 is 14 residues long. The CDR3, as DNA: TGTGCCATCAGTGATAGCGGTTCCTACAATGAGCAGTTCTTC. Translated, it gives CAISDSGSYNEQFF.

This clonotype was picked up many times. This chain connects TRBV7-9 to TRBJ2-1; 7 nucleotides agree with TRBD2. V lost 5 bases and J lost 10; bases outside the gene matches: 8. CDR3 length equals 13 residues. Germline loops: CDR1 SEHNR, CDR2 FQNEAQ (reference sequence). The CDR3 region is CASSEGLVGEQFF. The CDR3 region has the DNA TGTGCCAGCAGCGAAGGACTAGTTGGGGAGCAGTTCTTC.

The chain recombines TRBV28 with TRBJ2-3; 8 nucleotides agree with TRBD2. CDR1 is MDHEN, CDR2 SYDVKM, per germline. The CDR3 has 16 residues. The V segment lost 4 bases and the J segment 2 bases; nucleotides outside the gene matches: 8. The CDR3 sequence: CASSSLAGPFTDTQYF. CDR3 coding DNA: TGTGCCAGCAGTTCGTTAGCGGGACCGTTCACAGATACGCAGTATTTT.

This clonotype showed up many times. The chain couples TRBV7-8 to TRBJ2-1; D is possibly TRBD1 or TRBD2 (5 bases each). CDR1 is SGHVS and CDR2 is FQNEAQ in the germline V gene. Trimming took off 3 bases at V and 8 bases at J, with 17 bases between the two ends. This CDR3 has 15 amino acids. The CDR3 here is CASSLVEGMRDEQFF. The CDR3 nucleotides are TGTGCCAGCAGCTTGGTAGAGGGGATGAGAGATGAGCAGTTCTTC.

This clonotype was found a few times. The rearrangement links TRBV10-1 to TRBJ2-3; no clear D. Trimming stripped 4 bases from V and 2 bases from J, with 7 bases between. This CDR3 comprises 13 residues. CDR1 and CDR2 (germline): WNHNN, SYGVQD (reference sequence). CDR3 sequence reads: CASSVGATDTQYF. The CDR3 DNA sequence: TGCGCCAGCAGTGTAGGAGCCACAGATACGCAGTATTTT.

The chain combines TRBV29-1 with TRBJ2-3, with D hard to call. This CDR3 has 13 residues. Germline V gene data show CDR1 as SQVTM and CDR2 as ANQGSEA. The ends were cut back, 1 base at V and 4 bases at J, with 9 bases in the middle. CDR3 loop: CSVEAAHADTQYF. The CDR3 DNA reads as TGCAGCGTTGAAGCAGCTCACGCAGATACGCAGTATTTT.